This TCR beta chain was found in a study of post-analysis software for immune sequencing data. For the study at large: Multiple sclerosis in the patients followed relapsing-remitting, secondary progressive and progressive-relapsing courses. Study-wide results and caveats: Samples sharing a preparation batch grouped tightly together when assessed by F measure. In patients, about 5 TRBV segments were more frequent than in controls, with TRBV5-6, TRBV5-1 and TRBV20-1 among them. Controls significantly exceeded multiple sclerosis patients in normalized Chao1 diversity.

Prepared libraries of TCR beta cDNA carried unique molecular identifiers. Yield was roughly 0.5 million cDNA molecules from roughly 0.93 to 9.6 million T cells. One entry per CDR3 protein results from TCRdb running MiXCR on the PCR reads. The data show 350,000 to 500,000 distinct CDR3 sequences, roughly 40% seen once. This clonotype showed up just a few times. Antigen specificity is unknown. CDR1 is MDHEN and CDR2 is SYDVKM in the germline V gene. The CDR3 contains 19 residues. V was pared by 6 bases and J by 1 base, with 28 bases between. The chain has TRBV28 and TRBJ2-7; a possible D gene is TRBD2 (5 bases). Material: blood. The receptor was derived from a girl aged 2 to 9 with multiple sclerosis. The CDR3 region is CASSLRHGRAAISSYEQYF. For the CDR3, the DNA is TGTGCCAGCAGCCTTCGGCACGGGCGGGCCGCTATTTCTTCCTACGAGCAGTACTTC.